The 7 T cell receptor beta chains below were found in one sample sequenced in a study of Ad26.COV2.S vaccination and SARS-CoV-2 variants. This sample's treatment: some 20 received Ad26.COV2.S at low or high dose, single or two shots; five or six received placebo; per-sample allocation not given. Sampling occurred on day 63 after the first vaccine or placebo injection. The assay was immunoSEQ multiplex PCR, and TCRdb's table has in-frame clones only and misses some. The sample has 300,000 to 350,000 clones, around 88% seen once; the top ten hold around 5.3%. The material was peripheral blood, obtained in a trial of Ad26.COV2.S vaccine versus placebo. These receptor sequences come from a person aged 18 to 59 who received the Ad26.COV2.S COVID-19 vaccine or a placebo.

The chain has TRBV6-5 and TRBJ2-5, with D possibly matching TRBD2 (7 bases). Looked up from germline, CDR1 is MNHEY and CDR2 is SVGAGI. The V end was cut by 6 bases, the J end by 0 bases, with 11 bases between. The CDR3 length is 14 residues. The CDR3 DNA follows: TGTGCCAGCAGGAGGGGGACTAACCAAGAGACCCAGTACTTC. Amino acid sequence: CASRRGTNQETQYF.

The gene calls are TRBV28 and TRBJ1-1; D unresolved. V gave up 7 bases and J gave up 1 base, with 10 bases separating them. Germline V gene sequence: CDR1 MDHEN, CDR2 SYDVKM. There are 13 residues in the CDR3. The CDR3 here is CASISSGNTEAFF. CDR3 nucleotides: TGTGCCAGCATTTCAAGCGGGAACACTGAAGCTTTCTTT.

The CDR3 nucleotides are TGCGCCAGCAGCTTACTCATAGGGCAGGGCAGCGAGCAGTACTTC. Translated: CASSLLIGQGSEQYF. The chain has TRBV5-1 and TRBJ2-7; tentative D call: TRBD1 (5 bases). This CDR3 comprises 15 residues. The germline gives CDR1 SGHRS, CDR2 YFSETQ. The V gene lost 2 bases and the J gene lost 6 bases, with 18 bases spanning the gap.

This chain links TRBV6-5 with TRBJ2-3; TRBD2 agrees at 10 bases. The CDR3 runs 13 residues. In germline, CDR1 is MNHEY, CDR2 SVGAGI. J lost 4 bases, V lost 5 bases, and 0 bases had no gene match. The chain's CDR3 is CASSSGRADTQYF. The CDR3 region has the DNA TGTGCCAGCAGTAGCGGGAGGGCAGATACGCAGTATTTT.

The rearrangement joins TRBV15 to TRBJ2-3; the D is unclear. Germline-derived CDR1 and CDR2 are LNHNV and YYDKDF (reference sequence). V lost 8 bases to trimming and J lost 0 bases, with 9 bases between them. The CDR3 covers 13 residues. CDR3 sequence (DNA): TGTGCCACCGTGGCGCGCAGCACAGATACGCAGTATTTT. As protein: CATVARSTDTQYF.

J is TRBJ1-1 and V is TRBV2; D may be TRBD1 (6 bases). The germline V and J ends were trimmed by 7 bases and 3 bases, with 12 bases remaining between them. The germline V gene encodes CDR1 SNHLY and CDR2 FYNNEI. CDR3 length: 13 amino acids. The CDR3 nucleotides read TGTGCCAGCACCAAAAGGGGGGACACTGAAGCTTTCTTT. Translated, it gives CASTKRGDTEAFF.

V is TRBV10-1 and J is TRBJ2-2; 12 bases align to TRBD2. Trimming removed 2 bases from V and 0 bases from J; junction bases left unmatched: 10. Per the germline V gene, CDR1 is WNHNN and CDR2 is SYGVQD (reference sequence). The CDR3 loop spans 20 amino acids. This CDR3 reads CASSEGRLAGDFANTGELFF. DNA of the CDR3: TGCGCCAGCAGTGAGGGACGACTAGCGGGAGACTTCGCGAACACCGGGGAGCTGTTTTTT.